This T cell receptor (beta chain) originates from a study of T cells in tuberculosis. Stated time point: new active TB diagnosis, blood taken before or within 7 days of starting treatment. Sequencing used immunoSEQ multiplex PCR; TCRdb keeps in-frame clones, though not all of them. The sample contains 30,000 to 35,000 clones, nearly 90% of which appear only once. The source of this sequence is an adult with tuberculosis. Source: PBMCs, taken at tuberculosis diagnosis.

CDR3 coding DNA: TGTGCCAGCAGTCTCGACACTCCTGAAGCTTTCTTT. Encoded protein: CASSLDTPEAFF. The chain employs TRBV6-6 and TRBJ1-1; no clear D. Trimming took 5 bases from V and 6 from J, leaving 10 bases between them. The germline CDR1 and CDR2 sequences are MNHNY and SVGAGI (reference sequence). There are 12 residues in the CDR3.